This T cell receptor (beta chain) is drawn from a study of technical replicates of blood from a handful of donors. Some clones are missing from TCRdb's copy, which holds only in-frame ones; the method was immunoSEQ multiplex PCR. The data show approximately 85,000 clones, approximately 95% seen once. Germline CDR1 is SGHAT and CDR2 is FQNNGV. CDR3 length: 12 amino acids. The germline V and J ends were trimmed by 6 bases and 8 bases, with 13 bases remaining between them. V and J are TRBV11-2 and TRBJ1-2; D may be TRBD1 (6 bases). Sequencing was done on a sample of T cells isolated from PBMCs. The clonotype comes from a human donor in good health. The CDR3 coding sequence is TGTGCCAGCAGGCCGGGACACCCGGGCTACACCTTC. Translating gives CASRPGHPGYTF.